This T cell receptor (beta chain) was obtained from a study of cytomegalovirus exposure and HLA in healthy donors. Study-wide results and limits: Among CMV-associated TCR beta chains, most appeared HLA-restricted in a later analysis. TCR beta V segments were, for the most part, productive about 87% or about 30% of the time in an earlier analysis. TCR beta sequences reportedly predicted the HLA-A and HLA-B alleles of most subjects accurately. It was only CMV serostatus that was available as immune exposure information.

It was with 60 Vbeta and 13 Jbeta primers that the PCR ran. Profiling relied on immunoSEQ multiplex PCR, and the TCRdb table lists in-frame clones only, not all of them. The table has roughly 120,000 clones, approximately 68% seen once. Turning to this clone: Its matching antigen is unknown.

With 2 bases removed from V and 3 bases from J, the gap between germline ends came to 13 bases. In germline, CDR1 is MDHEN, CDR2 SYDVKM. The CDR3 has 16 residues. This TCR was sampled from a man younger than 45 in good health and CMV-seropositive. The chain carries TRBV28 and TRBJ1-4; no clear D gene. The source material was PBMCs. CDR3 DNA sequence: TGTGCCAGCAGTTTACGGCAGGAACTCCCTAATGAAAAACTGTTTTTT. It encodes CASSLRQELPNEKLFF.